The 31 T cell receptor beta chains presented below share a single source sample, sequenced in a study of identical twins. A single record per CDR3 protein comes from TCRdb applying MiXCR to the 5' RACE reads. Of 500,000 to 650,000 distinct CDR3 sequences listed, under 8.5% are singletons. These data are also associated with another study on yellow fever vaccine responses in identical twins.

The sequenced sample was PBMCs. These receptors were obtained from a woman aged 18 to 35 in good health.

The rearrangement joins TRBV7-2 to TRBJ2-7, with TRBD2 matching 10 bases. The CDR3 loop spans 15 amino acids. Germline assignment: CDR1 SGHTA and CDR2 FQGNSA. V was pared by 0 bases and J by 7 bases, with 6 bases of the junction left unmatched. In nucleotides, the CDR3 is TGTGCCAGCAGCTTAGCGCGGCTAGCGGGAGATGAGCAGTACTTC. It translates to CASSLARLAGDEQYF.

At least ten counts were recorded for this clonotype. CDR3 nucleotide sequence: TGTGCCAGCAGCCCGGGACCGAACACTGAAGCTTTCTTT. It yields the protein CASSPGPNTEAFF. This chain connects TRBV7-2 to TRBJ1-1; maybe TRBD1 (5 bases). This CDR3 is 13 amino acids long. Trimming shortened V by 5 bases and J by 1 base, and 8 bases separated the two germline ends. CDR1 is SGHTA, CDR2 FQGNSA, per germline.

The CDR3 protein is CASSHLNTEAFF. The CDR3 DNA follows: TGTGCCAGCAGCCACTTGAACACTGAAGCTTTCTTT. The chain joins TRBV12-3 or TRBV12-4 to TRBJ1-1; no definite D call. V gave up 6 bases and J gave up 0 bases, with 5 bases separating them. This CDR3 has 12 residues.

This clonotype was picked up many times. The genes are TRBV29-1 and TRBJ2-1; D unresolved. Germline loops: CDR1 SQVTM, CDR2 ANQGSEA. The CDR3 is 14 residues long. Between the trimmed V and J ends, which lost 4 bases and 4 bases, there was a span of 14 bases. CDR3 in DNA: TGCAGCGTTGCGCGACAAGACGCGTACAATGAGCAGTTCTTC. It yields the protein CSVARQDAYNEQFF.

This clonotype was recorded a few times. This rearrangement joins TRBV6-1 to TRBJ2-7, with D possibly being TRBD1 or TRBD2 (5 bases each). Trimming left V 0 bases short and J 2 bases short, with 11 bases between. Germline V gene lookup returns CDR1 MNHNS and CDR2 SASEGT. This CDR3 spans 15 amino acids. This CDR3 reads CASSEAGTRTYEQYF. The CDR3 bases are TGTGCCAGCAGTGAAGCCGGGACCCGTACCTACGAGCAGTACTTC.

V usage is TRBV24-1 and J usage is TRBJ2-3; 10 bases align to TRBD2. Germline V CDR1 and CDR2: KGHDR, SFDVKD. The junction had 16 bases not matched to a gene; V was cut back by 5 bases and J by 3 bases. The CDR3 consists of 19 residues. DNA of the CDR3: TGTGCCACCAGTGGGGGGGCTAGCGGGAGATTAGGGGATACAGATACGCAGTATTTT. Its translation: CATSGGASGRLGDTDTQYF.

The chain recombines TRBV6-1 with TRBJ1-1; possibly TRBD1 for D (6 bases). The CDR3 consists of 12 residues. Trimming cost V 7 bases and J 4 bases, with 10 bases left between them. Germline V gives CDR1 MNHNS, CDR2 SASEGT. This CDR3 reads CASIAGATEAFF. CDR3 DNA: TGTGCCAGCATAGCAGGGGCCACTGAAGCTTTCTTT.

This clonotype has only a few counts. CDR3 sequence: CASSQALGYGYTF. CDR3 bases: TGTGCCAGCAGCCAAGCCCTGGGGTATGGCTACACCTTC. The chain is built from TRBV3-1 and TRBJ1-2; no definite D call. V shed 1 base and J shed 5 bases, with 8 bases lying between them. The CDR3 contains 13 residues. Germline CDR1 is LGHDT and CDR2 is YNNKEL (reference sequence).

This sequence joins TRBV12-3 or TRBV12-4 and TRBJ1-1; D uncertain. The CDR3 totals 15 residues. The V end lost 5 bases, the J end lost 0 bases, and 13 bases lay between the germline ends. CDR3 residues: CASSPPKAMNTEAFF. The CDR3, as DNA: TGTGCCAGCAGTCCCCCAAAGGCAATGAACACTGAAGCTTTCTTT.

This clonotype showed up just a few times. V usage is TRBV29-1 and J usage is TRBJ2-3; possible D gene TRBD2, 5 bases. The CDR3 has 12 amino acids. The germline CDR1 and CDR2 sequences are SQVTM and ANQGSEA. Trimming pared 7 bases from V and 2 bases from J, leaving 10 bases between. CDR3 coding DNA: TGCAGCGGGACTCCCGACACAGATACGCAGTATTTT. Translation gives CSGTPDTDTQYF.

The genes are TRBV4-1 and TRBJ2-7, with D possibly TRBD2 on 5 matching bases. Trimming took off 1 base at V and 3 bases at J, with 10 bases between the two ends. Germline CDR1 is MGHRA and CDR2 is YSYEKL. This CDR3 region has 14 residues. CDR3 region: CASSQVPTSYEQYF. The CDR3 coding sequence is TGCGCCAGCAGCCAAGTCCCTACTAGCTACGAGCAGTACTTC.

This clonotype was seen ten or more times. The genes are TRBV3-1 and TRBJ1-6; no definite D call. This CDR3 region has 14 residues. Germline CDR1 is LGHDT and CDR2 is YNNKEL (reference sequence). Trimming took 4 bases from V and 6 from J, leaving 10 bases between them. The CDR3 sequence: CASSPVGVNSPLHF. CDR3 DNA sequence: TGTGCCAGCAGCCCAGTTGGAGTTAATTCACCCCTCCACTTT.

This clonotype was recorded many times. The rearrangement uses TRBV9 and TRBJ2-1; D ambiguous. Germline CDR1 SGDLS, CDR2 YYNGEE. The CDR3 consists of 13 residues. The ends were cut back, 1 base at V and 4 bases at J, with 6 bases in the middle. The CDR3 spells CASSVWDYNEQFF. The CDR3 nucleotides read TGTGCCAGCAGCGTATGGGATTACAATGAGCAGTTCTTC.

This clonotype was seen a handful of times. The chain is built from TRBV24-1 and TRBJ2-3, with 7 nucleotides matching TRBD1. Germline trimming cut 4 bases from V and 2 bases from J; bases unmatched to any gene: 5. The germline V gene has CDR1 KGHDR and CDR2 SFDVKD. The CDR3 length is 15 residues. The chain's CDR3 is CATSDADRATDTQYF. The CDR3 nucleotides read TGTGCCACCAGTGACGCAGACAGGGCCACAGATACGCAGTATTTT.

This clonotype occurred a few times. The V call is TRBV7-2, the J call TRBJ1-6; D is uncertain. CDR1 and CDR2 (germline): SGHTA, FQGNSA. CDR3 length: 14 residues. The germline V and J ends were trimmed by 2 bases and 10 bases, with 12 bases remaining between them. As DNA, the CDR3 is TGTGCCAGCAGCTTACGGGAGAGGAGCTCACCCCTCCACTTT. Amino acid sequence: CASSLRERSSPLHF.

V gene TRBV7-3 combines with J gene TRBJ2-1; D is ambiguous. The V end lost 4 bases, the J end lost 2 bases, and 6 bases lay between the germline ends. Germline V gene sequence: CDR1 SGHTA, CDR2 FQGTGA. The CDR3 is 13 residues long. CDR3 bases: TGTGCCAGCAGCTCTAACGCCTACAATGAGCAGTTCTTC. It encodes CASSSNAYNEQFF.

V usage is TRBV6-1 and J usage is TRBJ2-7; D not resolved. Germline V gene data show CDR1 as MNHNS and CDR2 as SASEGT. The CDR3 extends over 15 amino acids. V lost 4 bases to trimming and J lost 0 bases, with 13 bases between them. In DNA form, the CDR3 reads TGTGCCAGCAGTGCCTTGGGGATAGCCTCCTACGAGCAGTACGTC. Translated: CASSALGIASYEQYV.

There are many counts of this clonotype. The chain is built from TRBV14 and TRBJ2-7, with D maybe TRBD1 (6 bases). This CDR3 has 12 residues. Germline V gives CDR1 SGHDN, CDR2 FVKESK. With 2 bases removed from V and 10 bases from J, the gap between germline ends came to 12 bases. The CDR3 spells CASSQTAGAQYV. Written as DNA, the CDR3 is TGTGCCAGCAGCCAAACCGCAGGGGCTCAGTACGTC.

The chain is built from TRBV12-3 or TRBV12-4 and TRBJ2-5; D gene uncertain. This CDR3 comprises 15 residues. V was pared by 6 bases and J by 0 bases, with 14 bases between. The CDR3 spells CASRPVGPYQETQYF. The CDR3 DNA sequence: TGTGCCAGCAGGCCTGTGGGTCCTTACCAAGAGACCCAGTACTTC.

This clonotype was counted a few times. The rearrangement links TRBV28 to TRBJ2-7; possible D gene TRBD1, 5 bases. Germline-derived CDR1 and CDR2 are MDHEN and SYDVKM. V shed 5 bases and J shed 2 bases, with 13 bases lying between them. The CDR3 contains 14 residues. The CDR3 region is CASSPHDRTYEQYV. CDR3 DNA: TGTGCCAGCAGTCCCCACGACAGAACCTACGAGCAGTACGTC.

The V and J genes are TRBV6-4 and TRBJ2-1, with TRBD2 matching 8 bases. The germline CDR1 and CDR2 sequences are MRHNA and SNTAGT. After removal of 7 bases from V and 5 bases from J, the junction contained 10 bases not matched to a gene. This CDR3 is 15 amino acids long. CDR3 DNA: TGTGCCAGCAACCATGAAGCGGGAGCAGACAATGAGCAGTTCTTC. Residues: CASNHEAGADNEQFF.

The V call is TRBV10-3, the J call TRBJ2-3; 7 positions match TRBD2. With V trimmed by 6 bases and J by 5 bases, 5 bases remained unmatched. CDR1 and CDR2 (germline): ENHRY, SYGVKD. CDR3 length equals 13 residues. The DNA of the CDR3 is TGTGCCATCAGGGGCGCGGGAGAAGATACGCAGTATTTT. The encoded protein is CAIRGAGEDTQYF.

In its sample, this clonotype was seen a few times. The V gene is TRBV2, the J gene TRBJ2-7; 7 bases line up with TRBD1. The CDR3 has 14 amino acids. Germline values: CDR1 SNHLY, CDR2 FYNNEI. Losses at the gene ends were 6 bases for V and 3 bases for J; bases not matched to a gene: 8. The CDR3 spells CASSHNTGDYEQYF. DNA for the CDR3: TGTGCCAGCAGCCACAACACAGGGGACTACGAGCAGTACTTC.

The chain has TRBV11-3 and TRBJ2-2; D is perhaps TRBD1 (6 bases). The germline CDR1 and CDR2 sequences are SGHNT and YENEEA. Between the trimmed V and J ends, which lost 0 bases and 3 bases, there was a span of 11 bases. The CDR3 has 16 amino acids. CDR3 DNA: TGTGCCAGCAGCTTAGATCGCAGGGGTTACACCGGGGAGCTGTTTTTT. It translates to CASSLDRRGYTGELFF.

This clonotype was detected many times. This sequence joins TRBV7-6 and TRBJ2-3; a weak D match, TRBD1 (5 bases). CDR1 is SGHVS, CDR2 FNYEAQ, per germline. Trimming cost V 4 bases and J 2 bases, with 16 bases left between them. The CDR3 is made up of 16 amino acids. CDR3: CASSSRFDRDTDTQYF. The DNA for the CDR3 is TGTGCCAGCAGCTCCCGCTTTGACAGAGACACAGATACGCAGTATTTT.

The chain couples TRBV20-1 to TRBJ1-6; D remains unclear. Between the trimmed V and J ends, which lost 0 bases and 0 bases, there was a span of 6 bases. The germline V gene has CDR1 DFQATT and CDR2 SNEGSKA (reference sequence). CDR3 length equals 15 residues. The CDR3 sequence is CSAREQSSYNSPLHF. CDR3 in DNA: TGCAGTGCTAGAGAACAGAGCTCCTATAATTCACCCCTCCACTTT.

This clonotype came up a few times. The gene calls are TRBV6-2 or TRBV6-3 and TRBJ2-1, with a possible D match to TRBD2 (6 bases). Germline CDR1 MNHEY, CDR2 SVGEGT. Trimming shortened V by 10 bases and J by 0 bases, and 16 bases separated the two germline ends. The CDR3 loop spans 15 amino acids. The CDR3: CATRNGGSSYNEQFF. The CDR3 nucleotides are TGTGCCACCAGAAATGGGGGGAGCTCCTACAATGAGCAGTTCTTC.

This clonotype has ten or more counts. The V gene is TRBV7-9, the J gene TRBJ2-6; 7 bases match TRBD1. V was pared by 3 bases and J by 3 bases, with 5 bases of the junction left unmatched. Germline CDR1 and CDR2: SEHNR and FQNEAQ (reference sequence). This CDR3 contains 16 residues. The CDR3 DNA reads as TGTGCCAGCAGCTTGACAGGGTCGGGTGGGGCCAACGTCCTGACTTTC. Encoded protein: CASSLTGSGGANVLTF. The full variable domain, its missing parts supplied by reference TRBV7-9 and TRBJ2-6, is DTGVSQNPRHKITKRGQNVTFRCDPISEHNRLYWYRQTLGQGPEFLTYFQNEAQLEKSRLLSDRFSAERPKGSFSTLEIQRTEQGDSAMYLCASSLTGSGGANVLTFGAGSRLTVL.

The chain recombines TRBV7-9 with TRBJ2-3; 12 bases line up with TRBD2. The trim removed 4 bases at V and 1 base at J, leaving 6 bases unmatched. The CDR3 runs 17 residues. Germline lookup yields CDR1 SEHNR and CDR2 FQNEAQ (reference sequence). In DNA form, the CDR3 reads TGTGCCAGCAGCTCCAGGACTAGCGGGGATGGCACAGATACGCAGTATTTT. This gives the protein CASSSRTSGDGTDTQYF.

The chain uses TRBV27 and TRBJ2-1; 13 nucleotides line up with TRBD2. V lost 6 bases to trimming and J lost 9 bases; unmatched junction nucleotides: 5. This CDR3 has 14 residues. Germline V lookup: CDR1 MNHEY, CDR2 SMNVEV (reference sequence). The CDR3 nucleotides are TGTGCCAGCAGCCCCGGGACTAGCGGGACTGAGCAGTTCTTC. Encoded protein: CASSPGTSGTEQFF.

The gene calls are TRBV28 and TRBJ2-7, with D uncertain. The V gene lost 4 bases and the J gene lost 4 bases, with 17 bases spanning the gap. Germline loops: CDR1 MDHEN, CDR2 SYDVKM. This CDR3 has 15 residues. Here the CDR3 DNA reads TGTGCCAGCAGTTCAGGAAGATTAACAACTTACGAGCAGTACTTC. Protein sequence: CASSSGRLTTYEQYF.